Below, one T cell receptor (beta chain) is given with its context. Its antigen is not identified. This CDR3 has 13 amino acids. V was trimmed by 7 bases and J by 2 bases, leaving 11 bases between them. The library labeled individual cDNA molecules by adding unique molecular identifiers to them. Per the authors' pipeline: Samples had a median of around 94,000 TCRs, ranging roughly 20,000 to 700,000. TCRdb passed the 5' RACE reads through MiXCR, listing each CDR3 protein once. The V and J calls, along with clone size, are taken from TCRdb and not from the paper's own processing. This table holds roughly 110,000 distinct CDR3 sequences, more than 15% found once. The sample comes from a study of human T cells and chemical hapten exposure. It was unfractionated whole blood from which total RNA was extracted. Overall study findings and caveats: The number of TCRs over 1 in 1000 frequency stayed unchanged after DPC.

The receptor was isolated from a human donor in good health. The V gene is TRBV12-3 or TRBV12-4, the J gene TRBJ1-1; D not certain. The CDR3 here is CASTLLLNTEAFF. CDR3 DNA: TGTGCCAGCACCTTACTCCTCAACACTGAAGCTTTCTTT.